The source of this T cell receptor beta chain is a study of blood T cells in healthy people across ages. This clonotype was seen more than once but under ten times. Antigen unknown. Study conclusions and caveats: Naive and antigen-experienced cells could not be conclusively compared, given unsorted PBMCs. Donors of long life had a larger count of naive CD4+ cells and greater diversity than aged donors. It was found that TCR beta diversity correlated strongly with the percentage of naive T cells.

The CDR3 has 16 residues. V shed 2 bases, J shed 1 base, and the junction held 6 bases outside the gene matches. In germline, CDR1 is ENHRY, CDR2 SYGVKD. With a J-beta primer mix and a sample-barcoded 5' primer, a second PCR ran roughly 6 to 12 cycles. TCRdb re-derived calls from the 5' RACE reads in MiXCR, one entry per CDR3 protein. The sample gives around 1,600,000 distinct CDR3 sequences, 42% of which show up once; 4% is in the top ten. The chain joins TRBV10-3 to TRBJ2-7, with 9 positions matching TRBD1. Sequenced sample: blood. The source is a woman aged 18-30 years in good health. CDR3 DNA: TGTGCCATCAGTGAGGGTCCGGGACAGGGTTCCTACGAGCAGTACTTC. Amino acid sequence: CAISEGPGQGSYEQYF.